Below are 29 T cell receptor beta chains sequenced from a single sample in a study of persistence of HIV-infected CD4 T cells (TCRdb year 2020). Their antigen targets remain unknown. TCRbeta repertoires were sequenced from genomic DNA with the immunoSEQ hsTCRB assay version 4 in survey mode. The table was pulled from immuneACCESS by TCRdb, which kept in-frame rearrangements only. Such tables lose some clones; where checked, under half of the loss comes from unresolved V genes, and the rest has no known cause. The sample includes roughly 13,000 clones, with approximately 75% observed a single time. About 17% of the sample is taken by the ten largest. Interpreted using the paper, the treatment or condition label stands for: suppressive antiretroviral therapy. Lysates of CMV-infected fibroblasts were used at 8 to 10 ug/mL for cell stimulation. Responding CD4+ T cells were sorted by upregulation of both CD40 ligand and CD69.

This sample comprised CD4+ T cells sorted from PBMCs after roughly 20-hour stimulation, obtained from a patient who received antiretroviral therapy. The meaning of the sample's cell subset or site label: CD40L+CD69+ CD4 T cells responding to CMV lysate. The receptors come from an adult man with HIV who was CMV-seropositive.

The chain is built from TRBV5-5 and TRBJ1-2, with 7 positions matching TRBD1. The germline CDR1 and CDR2 sequences are SGHKS and YYEKEE (reference sequence). The CDR3 totals 14 residues. V trimming: 4 bases; J trimming: 2 bases; junction bases outside the gene matches: 5. DNA of the CDR3: TGTGCCAGCAGCCAACAGGGGCGAAACTATGGCTACACCTTC. It specifies CASSQQGRNYGYTF.

A few counts support this clone. The chain couples TRBV6-1 to TRBJ1-3; 9 bases match TRBD1. This CDR3 is built from 16 residues. Germline V CDR1 and CDR2: MNHNS, SASEGT. J was trimmed by 0 bases and V by 2 bases; bases with no gene match: 2. The CDR3 region has the DNA TGTGCCAGCAGTGAAACAGGGGGCTTCTCTGGAAACACCATATATTTT. Residues: CASSETGGFSGNTIYF.

Regarding this clone: The CDR3 carries no conserved terminal phenylalanine or tryptophan, so it likely arises from a read error. No DNA is shown, since the ends of the CDR3 on it are uncertain; the CDR3 is the one TCRdb lists. The chain carries TRBV28 and TRBJ1-5; TRBD1 is taken as the D call from the table, unchecked against the DNA. Germline CDR1 reads MDHEN; CDR2 reads SYDVKM. The CDR3 region is 13 residues in length, termini included. The CDR3 is CASSLAPAPPQQL.

The chain employs TRBV7-9 and TRBJ2-7; D might be TRBD1 (5 bases). The CDR3 spans 14 residues. Germline CDR1 is SEHNR and CDR2 is FQNEAQ (reference sequence). Trimming took off 0 bases at V and 2 bases at J, with 8 bases between the two ends. The CDR3 region is CASSLAGHTYEQYF. CDR3 DNA: TGTGCCAGCAGCTTAGCGGGGCATACCTACGAGCAGTACTTC.

V and J are TRBV7-3 and TRBJ2-3; TRBD1 or TRBD2 may be the D gene (5 bases each). CDR3 length: 16 residues. Trimming took 3 bases from V and 1 from J, leaving 14 bases between them. Germline lookup yields CDR1 SGHTA and CDR2 FQGTGA. Here the CDR3 reads CASSFKGREGTDTQYF. In nucleotides, the CDR3 is TGTGCCAGCAGCTTCAAGGGGAGAGAGGGCACAGATACGCAGTATTTT.

The CDR3 DNA reads TGTGCCAGCCGATACCGAATCAGGTGGAGCAATCAGCCCCAGCATTTT. This codes for CASRYRIRWSNQPQHF. The V gene is TRBV28, the J gene TRBJ1-5; D not resolved. V lost 8 bases and J 1 base, leaving 18 bases between the germline ends. This CDR3 is built from 16 residues. Germline CDR1 MDHEN, CDR2 SYDVKM.

This chain connects TRBV3-1 (or the pseudogene TRBV3-2) to TRBJ1-6; a possible D gene is TRBD1 (6 bases). Trimming took off 1 base at V and 5 bases at J, with 6 bases between the two ends. Germline CDR1 is LGHDT and CDR2 is YNNKEL (reference sequence). The CDR3 runs to 14 residues. The CDR3 DNA sequence: TGTGCCAGCAGCCAAGGACAGGATAATTCACCCCTCCACTTT. Translated, it gives CASSQGQDNSPLHF.

The chain uses TRBV6-5 and TRBJ1-2; 8 nucleotides match TRBD1. Germline V CDR1 and CDR2: MNHEY, SVGAGI. The J segment lost 8 bases and the V segment lost 6 bases, leaving 5 bases of the junction unmatched. This CDR3 has 12 residues. The CDR3 sequence is CASSPTGDGYTF. The CDR3 nucleotides are TGTGCCAGCAGCCCGACAGGGGACGGCTACACCTTC.

The J gene is TRBJ2-5, the V gene TRBV6-5; D possibly uses TRBD1 or TRBD2 (5 bases each). The CDR3 has 14 residues. V dropped 6 bases and J dropped 3 bases, with 14 bases sitting between them. Germline CDR1 reads MNHEY; CDR2 reads SVGAGI. The CDR3: CASRGRNREETQYF. The CDR3 bases are TGTGCCAGCAGGGGACGGAATCGCGAAGAGACCCAGTACTTC.

This clone was counted between two and nine times. This chain links TRBV9 with TRBJ2-2; D perhaps matches TRBD1 (6 bases). There are 15 residues in the CDR3. From germline, CDR1 is SGDLS and CDR2 YYNGEE. Trimming took 0 bases from V and 5 from J, leaving 11 bases between them. The CDR3 DNA is TGTGCCAGCAGCGTAGTACAGGGTGGAACCGGGGAGCTGTTTTTT. Residues: CASSVVQGGTGELFF.

V usage is TRBV11-3 and J usage is TRBJ2-3, with D unclear. V dropped 6 bases and J dropped 1 base, with 5 bases sitting between them. The CDR3 is 12 residues long. The germline V gene has CDR1 SGHNT and CDR2 YENEEA. Here the CDR3 reads CASSRGTDTQYF. The CDR3 coding sequence is TGTGCCAGCAGTCGCGGCACAGATACGCAGTATTTT.

The V and J genes are TRBV19 and TRBJ1-1; D is possibly TRBD1 (5 bases). This CDR3 region has 15 residues. Per the germline V gene, CDR1 is LNHDA and CDR2 is SQIVND (reference sequence). Between the trimmed V and J ends, which lost 4 bases and 3 bases, there was a span of 15 bases. CDR3 bases: TGTGCCAGTAGTACTTTCAGGGTCGGGGACACTGAAGCTTTCTTT. Protein product: CASSTFRVGDTEAFF.

The V call is TRBV5-5, the J call TRBJ1-2; possibly TRBD1 for D (6 bases). Trimming stripped 4 bases from V and 0 bases from J, with 10 bases between. Germline CDR1 and CDR2: SGHKS and YYEKEE (reference sequence). CDR3 length: 14 residues. CDR3 sequence reads: CASSRTDSNYGYTF. The CDR3 DNA reads as TGTGCCAGCAGCAGGACAGACTCTAACTATGGCTACACCTTC.

V gene TRBV7-9 combines with J gene TRBJ1-4; 9 bases are shared with TRBD1. J lost 6 bases, V lost 5 bases, and 10 bases had no gene match. The CDR3 is 16 residues long. The germline V gene has CDR1 SEHNR and CDR2 FQNEAQ (reference sequence). CDR3 amino acids: CASSAPGQGLYEKLFF. The DNA for the CDR3 is TGTGCCAGCAGCGCGCCGGGACAGGGTTTATATGAAAAACTGTTTTTT.

The chain couples TRBV28 to TRBJ2-2; D is possibly TRBD1 (6 bases). Trimming removed 5 bases at V and 3 bases at J, with 16 bases between. The length of the CDR3 is 16 residues. Germline V lookup: CDR1 MDHEN, CDR2 SYDVKM. This chain's CDR3 is CASSTSGVQYTGELFF. The CDR3 nucleotides are TGTGCCAGCAGTACCTCAGGGGTTCAATACACCGGGGAGCTGTTTTTT.

This clone was found a few times. The V and J genes are TRBV6-6 and TRBJ1-5; the D is unclear. Germline CDR1 reads MNHNY; CDR2 reads SVGAGI (reference sequence). Trimming pared 6 bases from V and 3 bases from J, leaving 9 bases between. The CDR3 spans 13 residues. Here the CDR3 DNA reads TGTGCCAGCAGCCCTGACCACAATCAGCCCCAGCATTTT. It codes for CASSPDHNQPQHF.

This clone was seen a few times. V is TRBV29-1 and J is TRBJ2-2, with TRBD2 identical over 15 bases. V was clipped by 4 bases and J by 1 base; unmatched bases: 4. From germline, CDR1 is SQVTM and CDR2 ANQGSEA. The CDR3 spans 17 residues. CDR3 DNA sequence: TGCAGCGTTGCGGGGACTAGCGGGGGGCAGAACACCGGGGAGCTGTTTTTT. Protein product: CSVAGTSGGQNTGELFF.

The chain couples TRBV7-3 to TRBJ1-2; a weak D match, TRBD1 (5 bases). The germline V gene encodes CDR1 SGHTA and CDR2 FQGTGA. The CDR3 consists of 16 residues. The ends were cut back, 0 bases at V and 3 bases at J, with 14 bases in the middle. CDR3 protein: CASSLTGASFDYGYTF. The CDR3 DNA follows: TGTGCCAGCAGCTTAACCGGGGCCTCTTTCGACTATGGCTACACCTTC.

The chain recombines TRBV7-3 with TRBJ2-2, with 7 nucleotides matching TRBD1. Germline V CDR1 and CDR2: SGHTA, FQGTGA. J gave up 6 bases and V 4 bases, and 8 bases lay outside the gene matches. The CDR3 loop spans 15 amino acids. The CDR3 here is CASSSQPQGPGELFF. CDR3 coding DNA: TGTGCCAGCAGCTCGCAACCACAGGGGCCCGGGGAGCTGTTTTTT.

V usage is TRBV2 and J usage is TRBJ1-6, with 7 bases aligning to TRBD1. The CDR3 sequence is 14 residues long. Trimming removed 5 bases from V and 7 bases from J; junction bases left unmatched: 5. The germline CDR1 and CDR2 sequences are SNHLY and FYNNEI. CDR3 sequence reads: CASSTTGYNSPLHF. CDR3 in DNA: TGTGCCAGCAGTACGACAGGGTACAATTCACCCCTCCACTTT.

V gene TRBV19 combines with J gene TRBJ2-7; 14 nucleotides line up with TRBD2. The CDR3 loop spans 22 amino acids. The germline gives CDR1 LNHDA, CDR2 SQIVND (reference sequence). V lost 2 bases to trimming and J lost 1 base; unmatched junction nucleotides: 19. CDR3 sequence: CASSIKTRDRGTSGGQSYEQYF. CDR3 coding DNA: TGTGCCAGTAGTATAAAAACCCGGGACCGCGGGACTAGCGGGGGCCAGTCCTACGAGCAGTACTTC. Looking up the rest from reference TRBV19 and TRBJ2-7 gives the full variable domain: DGGITQSPKYLFRKEGQNVTLSCEQNLNHDAMYWYRQDPGQGLRLIYYSQIVNDFQKGDIAEGYSVSREKKESFPLTVTSAQKNPTAFYLCASSIKTRDRGTSGGQSYEQYFGPGTRLTVT.

The chain joins TRBV15 to TRBJ1-5; D is ambiguous. The CDR3 has 11 residues. Trimming pared 0 bases from V and 9 bases from J, leaving 3 bases between. Germline V gene lookup returns CDR1 LNHNV and CDR2 YYDKDF (reference sequence). Written as DNA, the CDR3 is TGTGCCACCAGCAGAGAGGGGCCCCAGCATTTT. It yields the protein CATSREGPQHF.

This chain joins TRBV25-1 and TRBJ1-4; TRBD1 agrees at 7 bases. CDR3 length equals 16 residues. Germline-derived CDR1 and CDR2 are MGHDK and SYGVNS. J was trimmed by 6 bases and V by 4 bases; bases with no gene match: 11. CDR3 protein: CASSALGQPGDEKLFF. CDR3 DNA: TGTGCCAGCAGTGCGCTGGGACAGCCGGGTGATGAAAAACTGTTTTTT. The full variable domain, its missing parts supplied by reference TRBV25-1 and TRBJ1-4, is EADIYQTPRYLVIGTGKKITLECSQTMGHDKMYWYQQDPGMELHLIHYSYGVNSTEKGDLSSESTVSRIRTEHFPLTLESARPSHTSQYLCASSALGQPGDEKLFFGSGTQLSVL.

The V gene is TRBV6-4, the J gene TRBJ2-2; weak D call: TRBD2 (6 bases). This CDR3 is 15 amino acids long. Germline V CDR1 and CDR2: MRHNA, SNTAGT. With 10 bases removed from V and 6 bases from J, the gap between germline ends came to 21 bases. The CDR3 here is CAKRTGLALAGELFF. DNA of the CDR3: TGTGCCAAAAGGACGGGACTTGCGTTGGCCGGGGAGCTGTTTTTT.

The CDR3 DNA sequence: TGTGCCAGCAGCCGGGCGCCGCGCGCGGGCGAGCAGTACTTC. Translation: CASSRAPRAGEQYF. The chain joins TRBV6-5 to TRBJ2-7, with a possible D match to TRBD2 (5 bases). This CDR3 has 14 amino acids. Trimming pared 6 bases from V and 6 bases from J, leaving 18 bases between. From germline, CDR1 is MNHEY and CDR2 SVGAGI.

In its sample, this clone was seen once. The V and J genes are TRBV12-3 or TRBV12-4 and TRBJ1-1; no clear D. CDR3 length: 13 residues. V was clipped by 6 bases and J by 4 bases, with 12 bases between them. This CDR3 reads CASSLTSGTEAFF. DNA for the CDR3: TGTGCCAGCAGCCTCACATCGGGCACTGAAGCTTTCTTT.

The V gene is TRBV4-1, the J gene TRBJ2-7, with TRBD1 matching 7 bases. The V and J ends lost 5 bases and 2 bases, in that order; junction bases with no gene match: 12. The CDR3 is made up of 16 amino acids. The V gene's germline CDR1 is MGHRA and CDR2 YSYEKL. The CDR3 nucleotides read TGCGCCAGCAGCTACCAACGACAGGGAGTCACCTACGAGCAGTACTTC. It is translated as CASSYQRQGVTYEQYF.

The rearrangement joins TRBV3-1 (or the pseudogene TRBV3-2) to TRBJ1-2; TRBD1 is a possible D gene (5 bases). Germline CDR1 and CDR2: LGHDT and YNNKEL (reference sequence). The V gene lost 1 base and the J gene lost 0 bases, with 9 bases spanning the gap. The CDR3 is made up of 15 amino acids. Here the CDR3 reads CASSQGQGTNYGYTF. In nucleotides, the CDR3 is TGTGCCAGCAGCCAAGGCCAGGGTACTAACTATGGCTACACCTTC.

The CDR3 loop is CASSPGGLQETQYF. The CDR3 DNA sequence: TGTGCCAGCAGCCCGGGGGGCCTCCAAGAGACCCAGTACTTC. The chain recombines TRBV5-4 with TRBJ2-5; maybe TRBD2 (7 bases). CDR1 SGHNT and CDR2 YYREEE come from the germline V gene (reference sequence). The CDR3 consists of 14 residues. V shed 4 bases and J shed 1 base, with 11 bases lying between them.